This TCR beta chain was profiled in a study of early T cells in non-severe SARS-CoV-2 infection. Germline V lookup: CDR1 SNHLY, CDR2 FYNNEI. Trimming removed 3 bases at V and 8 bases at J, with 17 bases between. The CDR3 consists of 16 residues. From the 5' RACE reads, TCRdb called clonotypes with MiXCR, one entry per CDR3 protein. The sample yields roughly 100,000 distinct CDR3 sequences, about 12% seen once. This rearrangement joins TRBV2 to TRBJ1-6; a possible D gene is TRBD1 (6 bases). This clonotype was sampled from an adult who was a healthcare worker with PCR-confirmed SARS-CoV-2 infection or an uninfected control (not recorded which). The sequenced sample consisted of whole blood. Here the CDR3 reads CASSEVGQGLYSPLHF. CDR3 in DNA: TGTGCCAGCAGTGAGGTGGGACAAGGGCTCTATTCACCCCTCCACTTT.